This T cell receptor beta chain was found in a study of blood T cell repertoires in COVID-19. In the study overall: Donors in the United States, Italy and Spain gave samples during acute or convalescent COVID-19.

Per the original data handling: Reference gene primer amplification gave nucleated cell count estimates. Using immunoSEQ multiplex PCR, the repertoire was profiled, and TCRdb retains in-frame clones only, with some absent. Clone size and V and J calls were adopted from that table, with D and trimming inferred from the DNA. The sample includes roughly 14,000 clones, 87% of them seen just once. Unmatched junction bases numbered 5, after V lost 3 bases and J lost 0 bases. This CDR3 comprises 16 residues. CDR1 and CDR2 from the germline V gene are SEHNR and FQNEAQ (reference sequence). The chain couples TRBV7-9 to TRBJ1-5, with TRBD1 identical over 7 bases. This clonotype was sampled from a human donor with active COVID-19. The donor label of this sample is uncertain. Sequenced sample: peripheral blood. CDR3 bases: TGTGCCAGCAGCTTGTGGACAGGCAGTAGCAATCAGCCCCAGCATTTT. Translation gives CASSLWTGSSNQPQHF. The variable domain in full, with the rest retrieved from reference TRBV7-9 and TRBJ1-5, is DTGVSQNPRHKITKRGQNVTFRCDPISEHNRLYWYRQTLGQGPEFLTYFQNEAQLEKSRLLSDRFSAERPKGSFSTLEIQRTEQGDSAMYLCASSLWTGSSNQPQHFGDGTRLSIL.